What follows is one TCR beta chain and its context. Germline loops: CDR1 GTSNPN, CDR2 SVGIG (reference sequence). This CDR3 is 14 amino acids long. The V end was cut by 1 base, the J end by 4 bases, with 11 bases between. This record comes from a study of blood T cell repertoires in COVID-19. Study-wide background: T cells, B-cell-depleted T cells, or PBMCs supplied cDNA or gDNA.

Per the original data handling: The authors estimated nucleated cell counts from reference gene primer amplification. Method: immunoSEQ multiplex PCR; TCRdb's copy keeps in-frame clones and lacks some. V, J and clone size were drawn from that table, and D and trimming were deduced from the DNA. Among 65,000 or so clones listed, around 90% were seen once. This chain links TRBV30 with TRBJ1-5; possible D gene TRBD1, 5 bases. This receptor was taken from a human donor with acute or convalescent COVID-19. The donor label of this sample is uncertain. The material sequenced was peripheral blood. This CDR3 reads CAWSGDSRNQPQHF. CDR3 in DNA: TGTGCCTGGAGTGGCGACAGTCGAAATCAGCCCCAGCATTTT. The full variable domain, in which reference TRBV30 and TRBJ1-5 provide the parts outside the CDR3, is SQTIHQWPATLVQPVGSPLSLECTVEGTSNPNLYWYRQAAGRGLQLLFYSVGIGQISSEVPQNLSASRPQDRQFILSSKKLLLSDSGFYLCAWSGDSRNQPQHFGDGTRLSIL.